This T cell receptor (beta chain) is from a study of blood T cells in healthy people across ages. In this sample, this clonotype turned up many times. Russia was home to the donors, healthy Caucasian individuals aged about 6 to 100. The authors ran a second PCR of about 6 to 12 cycles using a sample-barcoded 5' primer and a J-beta primer mix. MiXCR, run by TCRdb on the 5' RACE reads, gives a single entry per CDR3 protein. The sample carries more than 900,000 distinct CDR3 sequences, under 30% recorded once. The same data also contributed to another study, on T cells of mothers and their children. According to that study: Some 2.8 million TCR beta reads per child versus over 9 million per mother.

The sequencing sample was made of blood. The receptor was isolated from a girl aged 2 to 9 in good health.

CDR3: CASSPTGGGYTF. The DNA for the CDR3 is TGTGCCAGCAGCCCTACTGGCGGGGGCTACACCTTC. The chain couples TRBV7-8 to TRBJ1-2; no reliable D call. Germline values: CDR1 SGHVS, CDR2 FQNEAQ. CDR3 length: 12 residues. The ends were cut back, 5 bases at V and 8 bases at J, with 12 bases in the middle.